The 23 T cell receptor beta chains reported below all come from one sample, sequenced in a study of tumor-infiltrating lymphocytes in primary liver carcinoma. Co-extracting RNA and DNA was done with 20-30 mg of unsorted bulk tissue as input. Production of TCR beta cDNA used around 0.45 ug total RNA together with a constant-region primer. Libraries covering TCR beta were generated through three nested multiplex PCR rounds (using a slightly modified ARM-PCR). The study ran its first two PCR rounds for around 9 cycles each, using TRBV1-TRBV30 forward primers and a C-beta reverse primer. TCRdb passed the multiplex PCR reads through MiXCR, listing each CDR3 protein once. The sample carries more than 20,000 distinct CDR3 sequences, about 79% recorded once. Sequenced: liver tumor tissue from sampling region 1. The sample's subset: tumor region T1, superior pole. The receptors shown here come from a woman aged 25 to 39 with primary liver carcinoma and hepatitis B virus infection.

V gene TRBV11-1 combines with J gene TRBJ2-4; 7 nucleotides align to TRBD2. Germline V gene sequence: CDR1 SGHAT, CDR2 FQDESV (reference sequence). V lost 5 bases and J lost 2; bases outside the gene matches: 12. The CDR3 is made up of 17 amino acids. As DNA, the CDR3 is TGTGCCAGCAGCCTTCCCGGGACTAACGGGACCAAAAACATTCAGTACTTC. This encodes CASSLPGTNGTKNIQYF. Looking up the rest from reference TRBV11-1 and TRBJ2-4 gives the full variable domain: EAEVAQSPRYKITEKSQAVAFWCDPISGHATLYWYRQILGQGPELLVQFQDESVVDDSQLPKDRFSAERLKGVDSTLKIQPAELGDSAMYLCASSLPGTNGTKNIQYFGAGTRLSVL.

V and J are TRBV28 and TRBJ2-1; D is uncertain. This CDR3 has 17 amino acids. The V gene lost 7 bases and the J gene lost 1 base, with 20 bases spanning the gap. The germline CDR1 and CDR2 sequences are MDHEN and SYDVKM. This chain's CDR3 is CASTSARDQGSYNEQFF. The CDR3 DNA follows: TGTGCCAGCACCTCAGCGAGAGACCAAGGGTCCTACAATGAGCAGTTCTTC.

Note on this clonotype: Given the absence of the conserved phenylalanine or tryptophan at the CDR3 end, a read error is likely. The V and J genes are TRBV5-4 and TRBJ2-7; tentatively, D is TRBD2 (5 bases). CDR1 SGHNT and CDR2 YYREEE come from the germline V gene (reference sequence). The CDR3 is made up of 13 amino acids. The CDR3 DNA reads as TGTACCGGCAACTTGAGAGGGTATGACGAGCAGTACTCC. Protein sequence: CTGNLRGYDEQYS.

A remark on this clonotype: At one boundary the junction diverges from the germline segment, which might be a read error. J is TRBJ2-3 and V is TRBV5-4, with D maybe TRBD1 (5 bases). There are 17 residues in the CDR3. Germline CDR1 SGHNT, CDR2 YYREEE (reference sequence). CDR3 residues: CASSVDGHPPLTDAQYF. Here the CDR3 DNA reads TGTGCCAGCAGCGTAGACGGACACCCCCCACTCACAGATGCGCAGTATTTT. Drawing the rest from reference TRBV5-4 and TRBJ2-3, the complete variable domain is ETGVTQSPTHLIKTRGQQVTLRCSSQSGHNTVSWYQQALGQGPQFIFQYYREEENGRGNFPPRFSGLQFPNYSSELNVNALELDDSALYLCASSVDGHPPLTDAQYFGPGTRLTVL.

Notes on this clonotype: At one end, the junction sequence differs from germline, possibly due to a read error. V and J are TRBV30 and TRBJ1-1; D gene ambiguous. The length of the CDR3 is 16 residues. Germline V lookup: CDR1 GTSNPN, CDR2 SVGIG (reference sequence). The CDR3 region has the DNA TGTGCCTGGAATGTAGGTGGCAGGCTTCCGAACACCGAAGCTTCCTTT. Translated, it gives CAWNVGGRLPNTEASF.

Details on this clonotype: At one of its ends the junction is not consistent with the germline gene, which may arise from a read error. The genes are TRBV11-3 and TRBJ2-3; no reliable D call. This CDR3 spans 14 amino acids. The germline V gene encodes CDR1 SGHNT and CDR2 YENEEA. CDR3 bases: TGTGCCAGGAGCTTTCGGACGCCGATGGCGCCGCAGTATTTC. It codes for CARSFRTPMAPQYF.

On this clonotype: One end of the junction varies from germline; a read error may be responsible. This chain joins TRBV28 and TRBJ2-2, with 14 bases identical to TRBD2. The CDR3 runs to 18 residues. Looked up from germline, CDR1 is MDHEN and CDR2 is SYDVKM. This chain's CDR3 is CASSHRTSGRFNTGEMFF. The CDR3 DNA reads TGTGCCAGCAGTCACCGGACTAGCGGGAGGTTTAACACAGGGGAGATGTTTTTT.

The chain links TRBV4-1 to TRBJ2-5; the D is unclear. V was cut by 0 bases and J by 11 bases, with 16 bases left in between. There are 14 residues in the CDR3. Germline CDR1 MGHRA, CDR2 YSYEKL. CDR3 sequence (DNA): TGCGCCAGCAGCCAAGAAGAGAGGACCGTAACACAGTACTTC. It encodes CASSQEERTVTQYF.

Of note for this clonotype: The junction does not match germline at one end; this may be a read error. The CDR3 nucleotides read TGTGCTAGCTCTCAGGGGGGGGGTGGAGGCTACATCTTC. This translates into CASSQGGGGGYIF. This chain joins TRBV11-2 and TRBJ1-2, with 7 bases lining up with TRBD1. CDR1 and CDR2 from the germline V gene are SGHAT and FQNNGV. The CDR3 runs to 13 residues.

As concerns this clonotype: One end of the junction does not line up with germline, which may come from a read error. This chain uses TRBV11-3 with TRBJ2-1, with TRBD2 as a possible D gene (5 bases). The CDR3 is 16 residues long. CDR1 is SGHNT, CDR2 YENEEA, per germline. Here the CDR3 reads CTSSSTGYGFLDEQSF. CDR3 nucleotide sequence: TGTACCAGCAGTTCAACGGGATACGGCTTCTTGGATGAGCAGTCCTTC. Full variable domain (outside the CDR3, taken from reference TRBV11-3 and TRBJ2-1): EAGVVQSPRYKIIEKKQPVAFWCNPISGHNTLYWYLQNLGQGPELLIRYENEEAVDDSQLPKDRFSAERLKGVDSTLKIQPAELGDSAVYLCTSSSTGYGFLDEQSFGPGTRLTVL.

A word on this clonotype: At one end the junction does not follow the germline gene, possibly because of a read error. The CDR3 sequence: CSTSDANGTMTQYF. CDR3 bases: TGTTCCACCAGTGATGCTAACGGGACGATGACGCAGTATTTT. The J gene is TRBJ2-3, the V gene TRBV24-1; D might be TRBD1 or TRBD2, each matching 5 bases. CDR3 length equals 14 residues. Germline V CDR1 and CDR2: KGHDR, SFDVKD.

The chain links TRBV5-5 to TRBJ2-7; 8 bases fit TRBD1. CDR3 length equals 17 residues. The V gene's germline CDR1 is SGHKS and CDR2 YYEKEE (reference sequence). V lost 1 base to trimming and J lost 0 bases; unmatched junction nucleotides: 9. CDR3 DNA: TGTGCCAGCAGCTTGAAGGACAGGGCGCACAGCTCCTACGAGCAGTACTTC. This sequence encodes CASSLKDRAHSSYEQYF. The full variable domain, in which reference TRBV5-5 and TRBJ2-7 provide the parts outside the CDR3, is DAGVTQSPTHLIKTRGQQVTLRCSPISGHKSVSWYQQVLGQGPQFIFQYYEKEERGRGNFPDRFSARQFPNYSSELNVNALLLGDSALYLCASSLKDRAHSSYEQYFGPGTRLTVT.

As regards this clonotype: One end of the junction does not line up with germline, which may come from a read error. The genes are TRBV11-2 and TRBJ1-6; TRBD1 matches 10 bases. Germline-derived CDR1 and CDR2 are SGHAT and FQNNGV. CDR3 length equals 14 residues. The CDR3 coding sequence is TGTTCCAGCAGGAAGGGGACAGGGGATTCACCCCTCCACTTT. Translation gives CSSRKGTGDSPLHF.

A remark on this clonotype: The CDR3 ends on some other residue instead of the conserved phenylalanine or tryptophan, so this is likely a read error. The gene calls are TRBV29-1 and TRBJ2-2; a possible D gene is TRBD2 (5 bases). Germline V gene data show CDR1 as SQVTM and CDR2 as ANQGSEA. This CDR3 contains 13 residues. The CDR3 here is CIIGRRDTGDLFI. In DNA form, the CDR3 reads TGCATCATTGGGAGACGAGACACCGGGGATCTGTTTATT.

Points on this clonotype: A junction end diverges from the germline sequence, so it may reflect a read error. The V and J genes are TRBV11-3 and TRBJ1-6; D remains unclear. CDR3 length: 15 residues. CDR1 is SGHNT and CDR2 is YENEEA in the germline V gene. The CDR3 protein is CASSFKCSYNSHLHF. The CDR3 nucleotides are TGTGCAAGCAGCTTTAAGTGTAGCTATAATTCACACCTCCACTTT.

Concerning this clonotype: Its ends do not fully match the called genes, so a read error is possible. The J gene is TRBJ2-7, the V gene TRBV4-3; 7 bases are a match to TRBD2. Looked up from germline, CDR1 is LGHNA and CDR2 is YSLEER. This CDR3 region has 18 residues. The CDR3 DNA follows: TGCGCCAGCAGCCAAACTGTGACGGGGGGTCACACTAGCTACGAACAGTACTTC. Amino acid sequence: CASSQTVTGGHTSYEQYF.

The gene calls are TRBV6-1 and TRBJ2-7; 8 bases match TRBD1. The CDR3 is 14 residues long. The germline V gene has CDR1 MNHNS and CDR2 SASEGT. V was pared by 7 bases and J by 7 bases, with 12 bases of the junction left unmatched. CDR3 DNA sequence: TGTGCCAGCAATGACGGGACAGGAGGTTATGAGCAGTACTTC. Translating gives CASNDGTGGYEQYF.

About this clonotype itself: An end of the junction differs from the germline gene, which may be a read error. The J gene is TRBJ2-5, the V gene TRBV11-1, with D tentatively TRBD1 (5 bases). Germline V CDR1 and CDR2: SGHAT, FQDESV (reference sequence). The CDR3 extends over 14 amino acids. CDR3 DNA: TGTACCAGCAGCTTAGCAGGGCGCCAAGAGACCCAGTGCTTC. Translation gives CTSSLAGRQETQCF.

The table lists this clonotype with a count of one. One end of the junction fails to match germline, which may point to a read error. V is TRBV20-1 and J is TRBJ2-3; D could derive from TRBD1 or TRBD2 (5 bases each). The CDR3 spans 16 residues. Germline V lookup: CDR1 DFQATT, CDR2 SNEGSKA (reference sequence). The CDR3 bases are TGCAGTGCTCCCCGGCAGGGTCTATTGAAGGGAGATATGCAGTATTTT. As protein: CSAPRQGLLKGDMQYF.

In the case of this clonotype: One junction end does not reproduce the germline sequence, and a read error may be involved. The chain combines TRBV6-1 with TRBJ1-2; D gene unclear. The CDR3 consists of 18 residues. In germline, CDR1 is MNHNS, CDR2 SASEGT. The CDR3 loop is CASSERILVLISNNGYTF. For the CDR3, the DNA is TGTGCCAGCAGTGAACGGATCCTGGTCCTTATATCTAACAATGGCTACACCTTC.

As for this clonotype: The germline gene is not matched at one end of the junction; a read error may be the cause. The chain is built from TRBV6-5 and TRBJ2-2, with D perhaps given as TRBD1 or TRBD2 (7 bases each). This CDR3 has 15 residues. The germline V gene has CDR1 MNHEY and CDR2 SVGAGI. CDR3 coding DNA: TGTGCCAGCAGTCTGCAGACAGGGTTCACCGGGGGGCTGTTCTTT. Protein product: CASSLQTGFTGGLFF.

The chain uses TRBV11-2 and TRBJ2-7; D possibly corresponds to TRBD2 (6 bases). Germline assignment: CDR1 SGHAT and CDR2 FQNNGV. The CDR3 sequence is 12 residues long. V shed 10 bases and J shed 3 bases, with 13 bases lying between them. The CDR3 nucleotides read TGTGCCAAGATTGCGGGGAACTACGAGCAGTACTTC. As protein: CAKIAGNYEQYF.

A word on this clonotype: The conserved closing phenylalanine or tryptophan is absent in this CDR3, likely reflecting a read error. V is TRBV11-2 and J is TRBJ2-5; perhaps TRBD2 as D (7 bases). CDR1 SGHAT and CDR2 FQNNGV come from the germline V gene. Trimming pared 8 bases from V and 5 bases from J, leaving 24 bases between. The CDR3 spans 16 residues. Here the CDR3 reads CASAEGGGATFETQYL. The DNA of the CDR3 is TGTGCCAGCGCCGAGGGGGGGGGCGCGACGTTTGAGACCCAGTACCTC.